This T cell receptor (beta chain) emerged from a study of shared T cell receptors in the human thymus. CDR3 length equals 15 residues. V lost 6 bases and J lost 4; bases outside the gene matches: 8. Germline V CDR1 and CDR2: SGHRS, YFSETQ. TCRdb's copy holds only in-frame clones and misses some; the assay was immunoSEQ multiplex PCR. The sample holds some 660,000 clones; roughly 86% are singletons and the top ten take roughly 0.0089%. The data were also submitted as part of a second study, on human thymus T cells. That publication notes: The sample donors, healthy Finnish infants, were having corrective surgery for congenital heart defects. Thymic resections from corrective heart surgery supplied the tissue.

The chain uses TRBV5-1 and TRBJ2-3; 10 bases are a match to TRBD2. The sequence came from a boy less than two years old with a congenital heart defect. Sequencing was performed on thymocytes. The CDR3 is CASNPTSGTADTQYF. DNA for the CDR3: TGCGCCAGCAACCCTACTAGCGGGACGGCAGATACGCAGTATTTT.